The 17 T cell receptor beta chains in this list originate from one sample, sequenced in a study of blood T cell repertoires in COVID-19. Sequencing was performed with immunoSEQ multiplex PCR; in TCRdb, only in-frame clones are kept and a portion is missing. Among 150,000 to 200,000 clones listed, around 90% were seen once. The specimen sequenced was peripheral blood. These receptor sequences come from a man aged 35 to 55 with active or convalescent COVID-19.

The J gene is TRBJ2-7, the V gene TRBV10-3; 8 nucleotides agree with TRBD1. With 6 bases clipped from V and 5 bases from J, the junction kept 6 bases outside the gene matches. Germline assignment: CDR1 ENHRY and CDR2 SYGVKD. There are 13 residues in the CDR3. Here the CDR3 DNA reads TGTGCCATCAGCTCAGGGGGCGCGGACGAGCAGTACTTC. This encodes CAISSGGADEQYF.

This clone was picked up one time. This rearrangement joins TRBV4-3 to TRBJ1-2, with a possible D match to TRBD1 (6 bases). This CDR3 is 16 amino acids long. Germline loops: CDR1 LGHNA, CDR2 YSLEER. The germline V and J ends were trimmed by 0 bases and 8 bases, with 19 bases remaining between them. The CDR3 spells CASSQDFTVRGQGYTF. The CDR3 DNA is TGCGCCAGCAGCCAAGATTTTACTGTTAGGGGACAAGGCTACACCTTC.

The chain uses TRBV5-4 and TRBJ2-5; 13 bases fit TRBD2. Germline assignment: CDR1 SGHNT and CDR2 YYREEE (reference sequence). V shed 4 bases, J shed 2 bases, and the junction held 2 bases outside the gene matches. The CDR3 consists of 15 residues. CDR3 sequence (DNA): TGTGCCAGCAGCCCGACTAGCGGGGGGCAAGAGACCCAGTACTTC. Protein sequence: CASSPTSGGQETQYF.

The V and J genes are TRBV7-2 and TRBJ1-2; TRBD1 agrees at 7 bases. The CDR3 runs to 15 residues. Germline V gene lookup returns CDR1 SGHTA and CDR2 FQGNSA. V dropped 1 base and J dropped 4; count of bases not matched to a gene: 6. In DNA, the CDR3 is TGTGCCAGCAGCTTAGTCACGGGACAGCCCTATGGCTACACCTTC. As protein: CASSLVTGQPYGYTF. Together with reference TRBV7-2 and TRBJ1-2, the CDR3 gives the full variable domain: GAGVSQSPSNKVTEKGKDVELRCDPISGHTALYWYRQSLGQGLEFLIYFQGNSAPDKSGLPSDRFSAERTGGSVSTLTIQRTQQEDSAVYLCASSLVTGQPYGYTFGSGTRLTVV.

As regards this clone: Other DNA sequences in the same sample also yield this CDR3. The chain joins TRBV19 to TRBJ1-2, with 8 positions matching TRBD1. Looked up from germline, CDR1 is LNHDA and CDR2 is SQIVND (reference sequence). The CDR3 extends over 13 amino acids. V shed 6 bases and J 7 bases; nucleotides not matched to a gene: 7. CDR3 DNA: TGTGCCAGTAGCCCCGGACAGGGTCGTGGCTACACCTTC. It yields the protein CASSPGQGRGYTF.

This clone was detected only once. This sequence joins TRBV29-1 and TRBJ2-7; 7 nucleotides match TRBD2. J gave up 6 bases and V 6 bases, and 5 bases lay outside the gene matches. The CDR3 runs to 11 residues. Per the germline V gene, CDR1 is SQVTM and CDR2 is ANQGSEA. The CDR3 is CSVISGSEQYF. The CDR3 coding sequence is TGCAGCGTAATTAGCGGGTCCGAGCAGTACTTC.

V usage is TRBV12-3 or TRBV12-4 and J usage is TRBJ1-2, with unresolved D. The CDR3 covers 13 residues. V gave up 7 bases and J gave up 4 bases, with 13 bases separating them. CDR3 nucleotide sequence: TGTGCCAGCACCTTACAAGGAGGCTATGGCTACACCTTC. The encoded protein is CASTLQGGYGYTF.

This CDR3 is CAIRGGGNTEAFF. The CDR3 region has the DNA TGTGCCATCAGGGGGGGAGGGAACACTGAAGCTTTCTTT. The genes are TRBV10-3 and TRBJ1-1; the D gene is possibly TRBD1 (5 bases). Per germline, CDR1 ENHRY and CDR2 SYGVKD. This CDR3 has 13 residues. The ends were cut back, 6 bases at V and 1 base at J, with 9 bases in the middle.

V usage is TRBV6-1 and J usage is TRBJ1-4; D might be TRBD1 (6 bases). There are 15 residues in the CDR3. V shed 6 bases and J shed 4 bases, with 15 bases lying between them. Germline-derived CDR1 and CDR2 are MNHNS and SASEGT. CDR3 DNA: TGTGCCAGCAGAGCCGTCAGGGGTGGTAATGAAAAACTGTTTTTT. Its protein is CASRAVRGGNEKLFF.

This rearrangement joins TRBV5-6 to TRBJ1-3, with 9 nucleotides matching TRBD1. V gave up 0 bases and J gave up 4 bases; unmatched junction bases: 2. Germline CDR1 and CDR2: SGHDT and YYEEEE. The CDR3 totals 15 residues. The CDR3 protein is CASSLAQGAGNTIYF. The DNA for the CDR3 is TGTGCCAGCAGCTTGGCACAGGGGGCAGGAAACACCATATATTTT.

V usage is TRBV5-1 and J usage is TRBJ2-7, with a weak D call TRBD1 (6 bases). With 3 bases removed from V and 2 bases from J, the gap between germline ends came to 12 bases. The CDR3 spans 14 residues. Germline V gene lookup returns CDR1 SGHRS and CDR2 YFSETQ. CDR3 loop: CASSWGHQTYEQYF. Here the CDR3 DNA reads TGCGCCAGCAGCTGGGGACACCAGACCTACGAGCAGTACTTC. The variable domain in full, with the rest retrieved from reference TRBV5-1 and TRBJ2-7, is KAGVTQTPRYLIKTRGQQVTLSCSPISGHRSVSWYQQTPGQGLQFLFEYFSETQRNKGNFPGRFSGRQFSNSRSEMNVSTLELGDSALYLCASSWGHQTYEQYFGPGTRLTVT.

This sequence joins TRBV19 and TRBJ1-1; D not certain. Trimming removed 2 bases from V and 4 bases from J, with 8 bases in between. CDR3 length: 13 residues. CDR1 is LNHDA, CDR2 SQIVND, per germline (reference sequence). CDR3 in amino acids: CASSIPGGTEAFF. The CDR3 bases are TGTGCCAGTAGTATACCGGGTGGCACTGAAGCTTTCTTT.

The chain couples TRBV7-2 to TRBJ2-5, with 9 positions matching TRBD2. V shed 1 base and J 2 bases; nucleotides not matched to a gene: 2. CDR1 and CDR2 (germline): SGHTA, FQGNSA. The CDR3 contains 15 residues. The CDR3 DNA sequence: TGTGCCAGCAGCTTAGACGCGGGGGGGCAAGAGACCCAGTACTTC. It yields the protein CASSLDAGGQETQYF. Supplemented by reference TRBV7-2 and TRBJ2-5, the full variable domain reads GAGVSQSPSNKVTEKGKDVELRCDPISGHTALYWYRQSLGQGLEFLIYFQGNSAPDKSGLPSDRFSAERTGGSVSTLTIQRTQQEDSAVYLCASSLDAGGQETQYFGPGTRLLVL.

The chain couples TRBV12-3 or TRBV12-4 to TRBJ2-7; D may be TRBD2 (5 bases). V was shortened by 5 bases and J by 7 bases, with 9 bases between the two germline ends. This CDR3 comprises 11 residues. The CDR3 nucleotides read TGTGCCAGCAGTCCGAGGGTAGAGCAGTACTTC. It specifies CASSPRVEQYF.

The chain combines TRBV28 with TRBJ1-2; D unresolved. Trimming stripped 7 bases from V and 5 bases from J, with 14 bases between. The CDR3 spans 13 residues. Germline-derived CDR1 and CDR2 are MDHEN and SYDVKM. The CDR3 DNA is TGTGCCAGCACCCAGGAAATGGTTTATGGCTACACCTTC. This encodes CASTQEMVYGYTF.

This clone was detected only a few times. This rearrangement joins TRBV7-8 to TRBJ1-4, with a tentative D call TRBD1 (6 bases). V was pared by 5 bases and J by 6 bases, with 19 bases between. This CDR3 region has 16 residues. The germline V gene encodes CDR1 SGHVS and CDR2 FQNEAQ. The DNA of the CDR3 is TGTGCCAGCAGCCCCAGAGAAAGGGGGTTGGATGAAAAACTGTTTTTT. It codes for CASSPRERGLDEKLFF.

The chain links TRBV19 to TRBJ2-6; the D gene is possibly TRBD2 (6 bases). CDR1 and CDR2 from the germline V gene are LNHDA and SQIVND (reference sequence). The CDR3 extends over 18 amino acids. Trimming stripped 1 base from V and 2 bases from J, with 15 bases between. CDR3 protein: CASSIVGGTGAGANVLTF. The CDR3 DNA follows: TGTGCCAGTAGTATAGTAGGTGGAACGGGAGCTGGGGCCAACGTCCTGACTTTC.